The next 26 T cell receptor beta chains were all read from a single sample in a study of blood T cell repertoires in COVID-19. Produced via immunoSEQ multiplex PCR; TCRdb's table is partial and in-frame only. Counted here are over 100,000 clones, about nine tenths occurring once; the ten biggest clones make up roughly 11%. Material: peripheral blood. These receptors were collected from a woman between 70 and 85 years old with COVID-19, enrolled during active disease.

The chain uses TRBV5-1 and TRBJ2-2; TRBD2 is a possible D gene (5 bases). Trimming pared 0 bases from V and 0 bases from J, leaving 9 bases between. This CDR3 contains 16 residues. Germline V gene sequence: CDR1 SGHRS, CDR2 YFSETQ. The CDR3, as DNA: TGCGCCAGCAGCTTGGCTGGGAGCGCGAACACCGGGGAGCTGTTTTTT. Translation gives CASSLAGSANTGELFF.

The rearrangement links TRBV7-9 to TRBJ1-1; D is possibly TRBD1 (5 bases). Per germline, CDR1 SEHNR and CDR2 FQNEAQ (reference sequence). The CDR3 consists of 13 residues. Trimming cost V 5 bases and J 1 base, with 8 bases left between them. Written as DNA, the CDR3 is TGTGCCAGCAGCCGACAGCAGAACACTGAAGCTTTCTTT. Protein product: CASSRQQNTEAFF.

The CDR3: CASSLRTAPNTEAFF. The CDR3 coding sequence is TGCGCCAGCAGCTTGAGGACAGCTCCGAACACTGAAGCTTTCTTT. The V call is TRBV5-1, the J call TRBJ1-1, with a weak D call TRBD1 (6 bases). Germline V gene sequence: CDR1 SGHRS, CDR2 YFSETQ. The V end lost 1 base, the J end lost 1 base, and 11 bases lay between the germline ends. The CDR3 has 15 residues.

This clone was observed a few times. The V gene is TRBV6-5, the J gene TRBJ1-6; possibly TRBD1 for D (5 bases). The CDR3 extends over 13 amino acids. Germline V gene data show CDR1 as MNHEY and CDR2 as SVGAGI. V shed 7 bases and J shed 7 bases, with 11 bases lying between them. CDR3 protein: CASNPDRNSPLHF. The CDR3 region has the DNA TGTGCCAGCAACCCAGACAGAAATTCACCCCTCCACTTT.

Concerning this clone: Other DNA sequences in the sample encode the same CDR3. The CDR3 is CASSQGANYGYTF. Here the CDR3 DNA reads TGTGCCAGCAGTCAGGGGGCTAACTATGGCTACACCTTC. V and J are TRBV6-5 and TRBJ1-2; 7 positions agree with TRBD1. Germline trimming cut 5 bases from V and 0 bases from J; bases unmatched to any gene: 0. CDR3 length: 13 amino acids. The germline V gene has CDR1 MNHEY and CDR2 SVGAGI.

The rearrangement links TRBV6-5 to TRBJ1-1; TRBD1 matches 8 bases. Germline V gene sequence: CDR1 MNHEY, CDR2 SVGAGI. The CDR3 spans 11 residues. V was pared by 5 bases and J by 11 bases, with 4 bases of the junction left unmatched. DNA for the CDR3: TGTGCCAGCAGTCGGACAGGGATCGCTTTCTTT. The encoded protein is CASSRTGIAFF.

This chain uses TRBV30 with TRBJ1-2; no firm D call. Trimming pared 4 bases from V and 8 bases from J, leaving 14 bases between. Germline loops: CDR1 GTSNPN, CDR2 SVGIG (reference sequence). The length of the CDR3 is 12 residues. DNA of the CDR3: TGTGCCTGGAACCACGACTCAAGGGGCTACACCTTC. Translating gives CAWNHDSRGYTF.

This clone was recorded once. This chain joins TRBV7-2 and TRBJ1-1; D not certain. The CDR3 consists of 14 residues. The germline V gene has CDR1 SGHTA and CDR2 FQGNSA. V lost 3 bases to trimming and J lost 2 bases, with 10 bases between them. As DNA, the CDR3 is TGTGCCAGCAGCTTTGGGCCTTTTAACACTGAAGCTTTCTTT. Translating gives CASSFGPFNTEAFF.

The rearrangement joins TRBV28 to TRBJ2-2; perhaps TRBD1 as D (5 bases). This CDR3 has 14 amino acids. The V gene's germline CDR1 is MDHEN and CDR2 SYDVKM. The CDR3 here is CAVQGLVSTGELFF. For the CDR3, the DNA is TGTGCGGTTCAGGGCCTTGTGAGCACCGGGGAGCTGTTTTTT.

The J gene is TRBJ1-6, the V gene TRBV5-4, with TRBD1 matching over 7 bases. This CDR3 is 15 amino acids long. The V gene's germline CDR1 is SGHNT and CDR2 YYREEE (reference sequence). The junction had 7 bases not matched to a gene; V was cut back by 0 bases and J by 10 bases. CDR3 nucleotide sequence: TGTGCCAGCAGCTTGGACAGGGGCGTAAACTCACCCCTCCACTTT. It yields the protein CASSLDRGVNSPLHF. The complete variable domain, with remaining parts taken from reference TRBV5-4 and TRBJ1-6, reads ETGVTQSPTHLIKTRGQQVTLRCSSQSGHNTVSWYQQALGQGPQFIFQYYREEENGRGNFPPRFSGLQFPNYSSELNVNALELDDSALYLCASSLDRGVNSPLHFGNGTRLTVT.

This clone was counted only a few times. This chain uses TRBV5-1 with TRBJ2-5; 9 bases are a match to TRBD1. Trimming at V came to 2 bases and at J to 4 bases, leaving 6 bases not matched to a gene. The CDR3 is 15 amino acids. Per germline, CDR1 SGHRS and CDR2 YFSETQ. This chain's CDR3 is CASSLSGTGIETQYF. CDR3 DNA: TGCGCCAGCAGCTTATCCGGGACAGGGATAGAGACCCAGTACTTC.

V usage is TRBV3-1 (or the pseudogene TRBV3-2) and J usage is TRBJ2-3; TRBD1 is a possible D gene (6 bases). Germline assignment: CDR1 LGHDT and CDR2 YNNKEL (reference sequence). Between the trimmed V and J ends, which lost 1 base and 0 bases, there was a span of 11 bases. This CDR3 region has 16 residues. CDR3 coding DNA: TGTGCCAGCAGCCAAGGGGGGCGGGCTAGCACAGATACGCAGTATTTT. Translation: CASSQGGRASTDTQYF.

V usage is TRBV5-1 and J usage is TRBJ1-2, with D possibly matching TRBD1 (5 bases). Trimming took 0 bases from V and 6 from J, leaving 12 bases between them. CDR3 length: 14 amino acids. Germline assignment: CDR1 SGHRS and CDR2 YFSETQ. The chain's CDR3 is CASSLEVRVNGYTF. The CDR3 nucleotides are TGCGCCAGCAGCTTGGAGGTCAGGGTAAATGGCTACACCTTC.

The chain is built from TRBV3-1 (or the pseudogene TRBV3-2) and TRBJ1-2; tentative D call: TRBD1 (5 bases). Germline-derived CDR1 and CDR2 are LGHDT and YNNKEL (reference sequence). V lost 7 bases, J lost 6 bases, and 12 bases lay in between. The CDR3 is 12 residues long. The CDR3 DNA sequence: TGTGCCAGCAAAACCCAGGGCCATGGCTACACCTTC. The encoded protein is CASKTQGHGYTF.

This clone was recorded only once. The chain joins TRBV2 to TRBJ1-5; 8 nucleotides line up with TRBD1. Germline V gives CDR1 SNHLY, CDR2 FYNNEI. The CDR3 has 15 amino acids. Trimming took 7 bases from V and 5 from J; bases not matched to a gene: 10. CDR3 in DNA: TGTGCCAGCAATACCGGGACAGGTGGACATCAGCCCCAGCATTTT. It codes for CASNTGTGGHQPQHF. The whole variable domain, filled in from reference TRBV2 and TRBJ1-5, reads EPEVTQTPSHQVTQMGQEVILRCVPISNHLYFYWYRQILGQKVEFLVSFYNNEISEKSEIFDDQFSVERPDGSNFTLKIRSTKLEDSAMYFCASNTGTGGHQPQHFGDGTRLSIL.

V and J are TRBV7-3 and TRBJ2-2, with 8 bases fitting TRBD2. CDR3 length: 16 residues. The germline V gene encodes CDR1 SGHTA and CDR2 FQGTGA. V shed 5 bases, J shed 4 bases, and the junction held 9 bases outside the gene matches. DNA for the CDR3: TGTGCCAGCAGCCCAATGCGGGGGGCGAGCACCGGGGAGCTGTTTTTT. It yields the protein CASSPMRGASTGELFF.

V gene TRBV5-4 combines with J gene TRBJ2-1; 8 positions agree with TRBD1. Germline V lookup: CDR1 SGHNT, CDR2 YYREEE (reference sequence). V was pared by 0 bases and J by 4 bases, with 12 bases of the junction left unmatched. This CDR3 has 18 amino acids. The CDR3 spells CASSLGAGGFKGYNEQFF. CDR3 nucleotides: TGTGCCAGCAGCTTGGGGGCAGGGGGCTTTAAGGGATACAATGAGCAGTTCTTC.

DNA of the CDR3: TGTGCCACTAACACCGGGACATCAGGTCATGGCTACACCTTC. Residues: CATNTGTSGHGYTF. V and J are TRBV19 and TRBJ1-2; TRBD1 might be the D (6 bases). V shed 10 bases and J shed 6 bases, with 21 bases lying between them. Germline assignment: CDR1 LNHDA and CDR2 SQIVND (reference sequence). CDR3 length: 14 amino acids.

J is TRBJ1-5 and V is TRBV5-6; D unresolved. The CDR3 totals 15 residues. Per the germline V gene, CDR1 is SGHDT and CDR2 is YYEEEE. Trimming shortened V by 6 bases and J by 0 bases, and 13 bases separated the two germline ends. DNA of the CDR3: TGTGCCAGCACGAGGTGGGTATATAGCAATCAGCCCCAGCATTTT. Its translation: CASTRWVYSNQPQHF. Supplemented by reference TRBV5-6 and TRBJ1-5, the full variable domain reads DAGVTQSPTHLIKTRGQQVTLRCSPKSGHDTVSWYQQALGQGPQFIFQYYEEEERQRGNFPDRFSGHQFPNYSSELNVNALLLGDSALYLCASTRWVYSNQPQHFGDGTRLSIL.

The genes are TRBV5-1 and TRBJ1-1; 10 bases align to TRBD1. V trimming: 3 bases; J trimming: 0 bases; junction bases outside the gene matches: 2. CDR3 length: 15 residues. The germline V gene has CDR1 SGHRS and CDR2 YFSETQ. CDR3 nucleotide sequence: TGCGCCAGCAGCTGGGGACAGGGGATGAACACTGAAGCTTTCTTT. It translates to CASSWGQGMNTEAFF.

The V call is TRBV2, the J call TRBJ1-4, with 9 positions matching TRBD1. The CDR3 totals 14 residues. The trim removed 4 bases at V and 8 bases at J, leaving 5 bases unmatched. CDR1 is SNHLY, CDR2 FYNNEI, per germline. The CDR3, as DNA: TGTGCCAGCAGTGGGGACAGGGAAGGGGAAAAACTGTTTTTT. Translation gives CASSGDREGEKLFF.

The table lists this clone with a count of one. V and J are TRBV7-2 and TRBJ2-7; 10 nucleotides agree with TRBD2. J lost 1 base, V lost 6 bases, and 6 bases had no gene match. Germline V gene sequence: CDR1 SGHTA, CDR2 FQGNSA. The CDR3 runs to 15 residues. The CDR3 nucleotides are TGTGCCAGCAGTAGTAGCGGGGGGTTATCCTACGAGCAGTACTTC. Residues: CASSSSGGLSYEQYF.

The genes are TRBV2 and TRBJ2-5; D uncertain. V was clipped by 6 bases and J by 1 base, with 9 bases between them. The CDR3 consists of 13 residues. Germline-derived CDR1 and CDR2 are SNHLY and FYNNEI. In DNA form, the CDR3 reads TGTGCCAGCAGGGCACAACCCCAAGAGACCCAGTACTTC. As protein: CASRAQPQETQYF. The variable domain in full, completed from reference TRBV2 and TRBJ2-5, reads EPEVTQTPSHQVTQMGQEVILRCVPISNHLYFYWYRQILGQKVEFLVSFYNNEISEKSEIFDDQFSVERPDGSNFTLKIRSTKLEDSAMYFCASRAQPQETQYFGPGTRLLVL.

The chain is built from TRBV30 and TRBJ1-4, with TRBD1 matching over 8 bases. The CDR3 sequence is 14 residues long. Germline lookup yields CDR1 GTSNPN and CDR2 SVGIG (reference sequence). Germline trimming cut 2 bases from V and 8 bases from J; bases unmatched to any gene: 7. CDR3 in DNA: TGTGCCTGGAGTCCGGGACAGGCGGGAGAAAAACTGTTTTTT. Translated, it gives CAWSPGQAGEKLFF. The full variable domain, its missing parts supplied by reference TRBV30 and TRBJ1-4, is SQTIHQWPATLVQPVGSPLSLECTVEGTSNPNLYWYRQAAGRGLQLLFYSVGIGQISSEVPQNLSASRPQDRQFILSSKKLLLSDSGFYLCAWSPGQAGEKLFFGSGTQLSVL.

V gene TRBV15 combines with J gene TRBJ1-6; 11 bases agree with TRBD1. The CDR3 has 17 amino acids. CDR1 and CDR2 (germline): LNHNV, YYDKDF (reference sequence). J was trimmed by 10 bases and V by 5 bases; bases with no gene match: 13. CDR3 bases: TGTGCCACCAGCCGCAAAATGAGAGGGACAGGGGGATCACCCCTCCACTTT. Protein sequence: CATSRKMRGTGGSPLHF.

V is TRBV4-2 and J is TRBJ1-1; D uncertain. CDR1 LGHNA and CDR2 YNFKEQ come from the germline V gene. The V gene lost 2 bases and the J gene lost 7 bases, with 5 bases spanning the gap. The CDR3 totals 11 residues. The CDR3 nucleotides are TGTGCCAGCAGCCAATTCGGTGAAGCTTTCTTT. Residues: CASSQFGEAFF.